This T cell receptor (beta chain) was retrieved from a study of T cell responses to AZD1222 COVID-19 vaccine. Sequencing used immunoSEQ multiplex PCR; TCRdb keeps in-frame clones, though not all of them. The sample contains 100,000 to 150,000 clones, 86% of which appear only once. Study-wide results and limits: Regions 160-218 and 743-854 dominated among vaccine-associated CD4 TCRs spanning spike. Close to half of spike-specific TCRs reportedly recognize unmutated variant regions. Seropositive status at baseline applied to only five to seven AZD1222 recipients.

This clone occurred a few times. Its antigen remains unknown. Germline V gene sequence: CDR1 SGHTA, CDR2 FQGNSA. V dropped 5 bases and J dropped 2; count of bases not matched to a gene: 6. This CDR3 is built from 15 residues. This TCR came from an adult in good health. V and J are TRBV7-2 and TRBJ2-3; 8 nucleotides line up with TRBD2. This material consisted of peripheral blood, taken on day 0 of AZD1222 vaccination. CDR3 loop: CASSQRGLTTDTQYF. Written as DNA, the CDR3 is TGTGCCAGCAGCCAGCGGGGGCTAACCACAGATACGCAGTATTTT.